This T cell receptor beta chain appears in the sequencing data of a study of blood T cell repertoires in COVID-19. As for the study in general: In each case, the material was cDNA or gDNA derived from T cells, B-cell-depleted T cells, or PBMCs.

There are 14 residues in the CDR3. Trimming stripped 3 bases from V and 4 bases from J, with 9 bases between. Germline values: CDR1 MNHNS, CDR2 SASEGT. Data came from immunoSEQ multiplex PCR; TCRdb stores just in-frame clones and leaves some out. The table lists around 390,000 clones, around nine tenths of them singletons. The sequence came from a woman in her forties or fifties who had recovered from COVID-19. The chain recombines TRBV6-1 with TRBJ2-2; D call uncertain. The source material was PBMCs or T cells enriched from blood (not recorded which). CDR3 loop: CASSDVTPTGELFF. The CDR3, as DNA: TGTGCCAGCAGTGATGTGACACCCACCGGGGAGCTGTTTTTT.